Listed here is a single T cell receptor beta chain. This record belongs to a study of blood T cell repertoires in COVID-19. The germline V gene has CDR1 LGHDT and CDR2 YNNKEL (reference sequence). The CDR3 has 15 amino acids. The V end was cut by 3 bases, the J end by 7 bases, with 13 bases between. The authors' processing: Reference gene primer amplification gave nucleated cell count estimates. The data were produced by immunoSEQ multiplex PCR, yet TCRdb's version contains in-frame clones alone and is incomplete. The V and J calls and clone size were taken over from that table, and D and trimming were inferred from the DNA. The sample has 150,000 to 200,000 clones, around four fifths seen once.

Sequenced input: PBMCs or T cells enriched from blood (not recorded which). The genes are TRBV3-1 (or the pseudogene TRBV3-2) and TRBJ1-6; TRBD1 might be the D (6 bases). The receptor was isolated from a woman aged 45 to 65 who had recovered from COVID-19. This CDR3 reads CASSHGAGENSPLHF. In DNA, the CDR3 is TGTGCCAGCAGCCATGGGGCAGGGGAAAATTCACCCCTCCACTTT.